This T cell receptor beta chain emerged from a study of blood T cells in healthy people across ages. Study results and limitations: Roughly linearly, TCR beta diversity per million T cells fell as age increased. One million T cells yielded diversity estimates that were considered underestimates. Long-lived donors exceeded aged donors in naive CD4+ cells and diversity.

Primers used in a second PCR of roughly 6 to 11 cycles were a sample-barcoded 5' primer and a J-beta primer mix. All cDNA molecules were each tagged by a template-switch adaptor with 12 random nucleotides. TCRdb redid the calling of the 5' RACE reads with MiXCR, one entry per CDR3 protein. This table holds 1.2 million to 1.5 million distinct CDR3 sequences, approximately 42% found once. This clonotype has only a few counts. Its antigen is currently unknown. Input material: blood. This clonotype was obtained from a woman aged 18-35 years in good health.

CDR3 DNA sequence: TGTGCCAGCAGTCTTGACTGGGGGGCTAACTATGGCTACACCTTC. Encoded protein: CASSLDWGANYGYTF. The V call is TRBV27, the J call TRBJ1-2; the D gene is possibly TRBD1 (5 bases). Germline V gene sequence: CDR1 MNHEY, CDR2 SMNVEV (reference sequence). V was cut by 5 bases and J by 0 bases, with 13 bases left in between. CDR3 length: 15 amino acids.